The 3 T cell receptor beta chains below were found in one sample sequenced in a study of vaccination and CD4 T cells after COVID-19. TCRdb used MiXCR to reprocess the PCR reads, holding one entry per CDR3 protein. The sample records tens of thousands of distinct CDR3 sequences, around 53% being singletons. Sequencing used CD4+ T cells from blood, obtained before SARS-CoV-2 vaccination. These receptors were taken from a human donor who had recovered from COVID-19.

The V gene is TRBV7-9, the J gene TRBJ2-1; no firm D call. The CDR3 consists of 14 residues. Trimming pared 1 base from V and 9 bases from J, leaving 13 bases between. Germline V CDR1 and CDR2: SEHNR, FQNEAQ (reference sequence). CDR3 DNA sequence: TGTGCCAGCAGCTTAGTCTTTGGGCTTGCTGAGCAGTTCTTC. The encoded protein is CASSLVFGLAEQFF.

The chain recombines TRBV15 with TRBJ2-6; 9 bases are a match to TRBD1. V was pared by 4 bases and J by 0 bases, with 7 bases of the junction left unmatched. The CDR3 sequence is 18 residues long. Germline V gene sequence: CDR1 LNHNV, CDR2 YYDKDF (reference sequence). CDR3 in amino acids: CATSIRDRVSSGANVLTF. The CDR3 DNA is TGTGCCACCAGCATTCGGGACAGGGTCTCCTCTGGGGCCAACGTCCTGACTTTC. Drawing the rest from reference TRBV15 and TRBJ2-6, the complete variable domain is DAMVIQNPRYQVTQFGKPVTLSCSQTLNHNVMYWYQQKSSQAPKLLFHYYDKDFNNEADTPDNFQSRRPNTSFCFLDIRSPGLGDTAMYLCATSIRDRVSSGANVLTFGAGSRLTVL.

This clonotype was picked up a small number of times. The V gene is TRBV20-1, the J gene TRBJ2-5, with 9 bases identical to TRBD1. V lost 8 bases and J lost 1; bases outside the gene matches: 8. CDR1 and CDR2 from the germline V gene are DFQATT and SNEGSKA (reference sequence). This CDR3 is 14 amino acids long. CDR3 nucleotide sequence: TGCAGTCCAAGACAGGGGGGATCCCAAGAGACCCAGTACTTC. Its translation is CSPRQGGSQETQYF.